The clone carrying this T cell receptor (beta chain) came up once. Its cognate antigen is unknown. V lost 5 bases to trimming and J lost 5 bases, with 15 bases between them. The CDR3 contains 14 residues. Whole-study findings and limits: Tumor Tregs overlapped most with tumor, then blood, naive CD4+ cells.

Amplification of TRBV12-4/TRBJ1-2 clonotypes used adaptor-ligated barcode primers. Using its own MiXCR run on the multiplex PCR reads, TCRdb lists one record per CDR3 protein. The repertoire holds 300 to 400 distinct CDR3 sequences, with roughly 30% as singletons. The sorted Tregs were CD4+CD25+CD127-/low cells. The specimen sequenced was tumor-infiltrating Tregs sorted from the breast tumor. The receptor's source is a female donor with breast cancer. The chain joins TRBV12-3 or TRBV12-4 to TRBJ1-2; D ambiguous. CDR3 DNA: TGTGCCAGCAGTGCCGGACGGAGAGGGTATGGCTACACCTTC. This codes for CASSAGRRGYGYTF.